The 20 T cell receptor beta chains in this list originate from one sample, sequenced in a study of blood T cell repertoires in COVID-19. Sequencing used immunoSEQ multiplex PCR; TCRdb keeps in-frame clones, though not all of them. The top ten clones hold less than 6% of a sample with about 260,000 clones, around four fifths of them seen once. Sequencing input: peripheral blood. Receptor source: a man in his fifties or sixties who had recovered from COVID-19.

This sequence joins TRBV28 and TRBJ1-1; 7 bases line up with TRBD1. V lost 6 bases, J lost 1 base, and 5 bases stayed unmatched. The germline V gene has CDR1 MDHEN and CDR2 SYDVKM. This CDR3 region has 14 residues. The CDR3 sequence is CASRRQGPNTEAFF. In nucleotides, the CDR3 is TGTGCCAGCAGGCGACAGGGCCCGAACACTGAAGCTTTCTTT.

The count of this clone is one. The V and J genes are TRBV5-6 and TRBJ2-3, with 10 positions matching TRBD2. Germline values: CDR1 SGHDT, CDR2 YYEEEE. The CDR3 contains 19 residues. V gave up 4 bases and J gave up 4 bases; unmatched junction bases: 18. The CDR3 DNA reads TGTGCCAGCAGCCGGGTGGGGCTAGCGGGGGCCGGGCAGGCAGATACGCAGTATTTT. Translation gives CASSRVGLAGAGQADTQYF.

The rearrangement joins TRBV2 to TRBJ2-3; 12 bases match TRBD2. V was clipped by 5 bases and J by 1 base; unmatched bases: 1. CDR1 and CDR2 from the germline V gene are SNHLY and FYNNEI. CDR3 length equals 15 residues. The CDR3 nucleotides are TGTGCCAGCAGTTCTAGCGGGAGGGGCACAGATACGCAGTATTTT. Protein sequence: CASSSSGRGTDTQYF. Complete variable domain (other parts from reference TRBV2 and TRBJ2-3): EPEVTQTPSHQVTQMGQEVILRCVPISNHLYFYWYRQILGQKVEFLVSFYNNEISEKSEIFDDQFSVERPDGSNFTLKIRSTKLEDSAMYFCASSSSGRGTDTQYFGPGTRLTVL.

The chain recombines TRBV4-1 with TRBJ2-5, with 13 bases lining up with TRBD2. From germline, CDR1 is MGHRA and CDR2 YSYEKL. The J segment lost 3 bases and the V segment lost 4 bases, leaving 5 bases of the junction unmatched. This CDR3 spans 16 amino acids. This CDR3 reads CASSRRTSGSKETQYF. Here the CDR3 DNA reads TGCGCCAGCAGCCGACGGACTAGCGGGAGTAAAGAGACCCAGTACTTC.

The chain has TRBV11-2 and TRBJ2-2, with 7 bases aligning to TRBD2. V was clipped by 0 bases and J by 6 bases; unmatched bases: 13. Germline V gene sequence: CDR1 SGHAT, CDR2 FQNNGV. The CDR3 is 18 amino acids. The CDR3 sequence: CASSLDRFGAGFPGELFF. The CDR3 DNA follows: TGTGCCAGCAGCTTAGATCGCTTCGGAGCGGGGTTCCCCGGGGAGCTGTTTTTT.

The chain couples TRBV20-1 to TRBJ2-7; D may be TRBD2 (5 bases). CDR3 length: 13 residues. V was clipped by 3 bases and J by 10 bases, with 19 bases between them. Germline CDR1 DFQATT, CDR2 SNEGSKA (reference sequence). The CDR3 nucleotides read TGCAGTGCTAGTACCGAAGGGAACGGGAACCAGTACTTC. It specifies CSASTEGNGNQYF.

The chain has TRBV27 and TRBJ1-1, with D uncertain. The germline V and J ends were trimmed by 1 base and 4 bases, with 10 bases remaining between them. The CDR3 runs 14 residues. CDR1 and CDR2 (germline): MNHEY, SMNVEV (reference sequence). The CDR3, as DNA: TGTGCCAGCAGTTTATTCGGGGAGGGCACTGAAGCTTTCTTT. Protein: CASSLFGEGTEAFF.

The chain is built from TRBV7-8 and TRBJ1-2, with 7 bases fitting TRBD1. Trimming cost V 4 bases and J 4 bases; bases outside gene matches: 3. CDR1 and CDR2 from the germline V gene are SGHVS and FQNEAQ. The CDR3 has 13 residues. The CDR3 DNA reads as TGTGCCAGCAGCTCAGACAGGGCCTATGGCTACACCTTC. It is translated as CASSSDRAYGYTF.

This rearrangement joins TRBV29-1 to TRBJ2-1; D gene ambiguous. CDR3 size: 10 residues. Per germline, CDR1 SQVTM and CDR2 ANQGSEA. V was trimmed by 8 bases and J by 5 bases, leaving 7 bases between them. CDR3 sequence: CSYRDNEQFF. CDR3 nucleotide sequence: TGCAGCTACAGAGACAATGAGCAGTTCTTC.

The CDR3 is CSFSQGGLVGEQYF. The CDR3 DNA follows: TGCAGTTTCTCACAGGGGGGTTTAGTAGGCGAGCAGTACTTC. This chain joins TRBV29-1 and TRBJ2-7, with 8 bases fitting TRBD1. CDR1 is SQVTM and CDR2 is ANQGSEA in the germline V gene. This CDR3 is built from 14 residues.

The CDR3 nucleotides read TGCGCCAGCAGTATCACGGGGGGCTACAATGAGCAGTTCTTC. It specifies CASSITGGYNEQFF. This chain links TRBV5-1 with TRBJ2-1, with 7 bases fitting TRBD2. CDR1 and CDR2 (germline): SGHRS, YFSETQ. With V trimmed by 5 bases and J by 3 bases, 5 bases remained unmatched. This CDR3 has 14 residues. Full variable domain (rest looked up from reference TRBV5-1 and TRBJ2-1): KAGVTQTPRYLIKTRGQQVTLSCSPISGHRSVSWYQQTPGQGLQFLFEYFSETQRNKGNFPGRFSGRQFSNSRSEMNVSTLELGDSALYLCASSITGGYNEQFFGPGTRLTVL.

Regarding this clone: The identical CDR3 is also encoded by other nucleotide sequences in the sample. V and J are TRBV19 and TRBJ1-4; possible D gene TRBD1, 6 bases. Germline V gene sequence: CDR1 LNHDA, CDR2 SQIVND (reference sequence). The CDR3 contains 13 residues. The V end lost 5 bases, the J end lost 6 bases, and 10 bases lay between the germline ends. CDR3: CASSLGQYEKLFF. In nucleotides, the CDR3 is TGTGCCAGTAGTTTGGGACAATATGAAAAACTGTTTTTT.

The chain's CDR3 is CASSLARTEEAFF. CDR3 DNA: TGTGCCAGCAGCTTAGCCAGGACAGAGGAAGCTTTCTTT. The V and J genes are TRBV7-2 and TRBJ1-1; D might be TRBD1 (6 bases). Per the germline V gene, CDR1 is SGHTA and CDR2 is FQGNSA. Trimming removed 0 bases from V and 8 bases from J, with 10 bases in between. This CDR3 is built from 13 residues.

This sequence joins TRBV18 and TRBJ1-6, with no clear D. Germline V gives CDR1 KGHSH, CDR2 LQKENI. The CDR3 has 15 residues. The V and J ends lost 3 bases and 5 bases respectively, with 11 bases between them. The chain's CDR3 is CASSPKEGNNSPLHF. DNA for the CDR3: TGTGCCAGCTCACCTAAAGAGGGTAATAATTCACCCCTCCACTTT.

The V and J genes are TRBV18 and TRBJ1-5, with unresolved D. V was clipped by 6 bases and J by 0 bases, with 24 bases between them. The V gene's germline CDR1 is KGHSH and CDR2 LQKENI. This CDR3 comprises 19 residues. CDR3 residues: CASSPTMSSRGNSNQPQHF. CDR3 DNA sequence: TGTGCCAGCTCTCCCACTATGTCGTCCCGGGGAAATAGCAATCAGCCCCAGCATTTT.

The V call is TRBV5-4, the J call TRBJ1-4; 12 bases fit TRBD1. CDR1 SGHNT and CDR2 YYREEE come from the germline V gene (reference sequence). The CDR3 length is 17 residues. The junction had 11 bases not matched to a gene; V was cut back by 4 bases and J by 7 bases. DNA for the CDR3: TGTGCCAGCAGCCAGGGACAGGGGGCTTCGGCAGGTGAAAAACTGTTTTTT. This sequence encodes CASSQGQGASAGEKLFF. The full variable domain, its missing parts supplied by reference TRBV5-4 and TRBJ1-4, is ETGVTQSPTHLIKTRGQQVTLRCSSQSGHNTVSWYQQALGQGPQFIFQYYREEENGRGNFPPRFSGLQFPNYSSELNVNALELDDSALYLCASSQGQGASAGEKLFFGSGTQLSVL.

The V and J genes are TRBV14 and TRBJ2-7; TRBD2 aligns across 7 bases. V lost 5 bases to trimming and J lost 2 bases; unmatched junction nucleotides: 6. The CDR3 sequence is 14 residues long. Germline-derived CDR1 and CDR2 are SGHDN and FVKESK. The CDR3 reads CASSSGTTAYEQYF. CDR3 nucleotides: TGTGCCAGCAGCTCCGGGACTACCGCCTACGAGCAGTACTTC.

This clone was picked up many times. The DNA for the CDR3 is TGTGCCAGCTCACCAAGCGCGATCCAAGAGACCCAGTACTTC. This encodes CASSPSAIQETQYF. J is TRBJ2-5 and V is TRBV18; D gene unclear. V lost 2 bases, J lost 1 base, and 8 bases lay in between. The germline V gene has CDR1 KGHSH and CDR2 LQKENI. The CDR3 has 14 amino acids.

CDR3: CASSWTSGGFDTQYF. The CDR3 bases are TGCGCCAGCAGCTGGACTAGCGGGGGGTTTGATACGCAGTATTTT. The V gene is TRBV5-1, the J gene TRBJ2-3, with 14 bases fitting TRBD2. J gave up 6 bases and V 3 bases, and 3 bases lay outside the gene matches. This CDR3 is built from 15 residues. The germline CDR1 and CDR2 sequences are SGHRS and YFSETQ.

The CDR3 DNA reads TGTGCCAGCAAAGTAGGATTAGCGGGCGAGCAGTACTTC. Translation gives CASKVGLAGEQYF. This chain connects TRBV7-8 to TRBJ2-7; TRBD2 matches 7 bases. The CDR3 contains 13 residues. The germline V gene has CDR1 SGHVS and CDR2 FQNEAQ. V was clipped by 7 bases and J by 6 bases; unmatched bases: 9.